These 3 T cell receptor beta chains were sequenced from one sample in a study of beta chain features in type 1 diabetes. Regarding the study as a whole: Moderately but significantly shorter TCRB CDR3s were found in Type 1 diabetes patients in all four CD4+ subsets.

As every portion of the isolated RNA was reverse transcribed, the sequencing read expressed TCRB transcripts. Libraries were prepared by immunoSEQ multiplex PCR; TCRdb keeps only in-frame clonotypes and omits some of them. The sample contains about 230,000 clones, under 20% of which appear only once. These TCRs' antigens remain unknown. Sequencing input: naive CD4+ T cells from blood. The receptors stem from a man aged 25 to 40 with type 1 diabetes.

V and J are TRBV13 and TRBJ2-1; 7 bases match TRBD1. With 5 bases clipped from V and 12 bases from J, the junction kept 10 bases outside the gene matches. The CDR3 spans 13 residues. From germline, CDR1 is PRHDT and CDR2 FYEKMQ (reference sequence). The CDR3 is CASSTSRQGGQFF. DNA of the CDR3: TGTGCCAGCAGCACATCCAGACAGGGCGGGCAGTTCTTC.

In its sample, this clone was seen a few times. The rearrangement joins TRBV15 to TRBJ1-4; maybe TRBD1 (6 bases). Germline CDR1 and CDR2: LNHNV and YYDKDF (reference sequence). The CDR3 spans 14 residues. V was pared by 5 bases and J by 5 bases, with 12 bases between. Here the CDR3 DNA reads TGTGCCACCAGCCGCGGGACACGGAATGAAAAACTGTTTTTT. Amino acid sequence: CATSRGTRNEKLFF.

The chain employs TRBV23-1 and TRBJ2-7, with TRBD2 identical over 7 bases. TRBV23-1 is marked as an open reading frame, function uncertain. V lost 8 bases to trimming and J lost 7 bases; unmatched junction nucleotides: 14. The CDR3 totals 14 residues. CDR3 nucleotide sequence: TGCGCCAGCCCTCACCCAGGACTAGTCGGGGAGCAGTACTTC. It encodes CASPHPGLVGEQYF.